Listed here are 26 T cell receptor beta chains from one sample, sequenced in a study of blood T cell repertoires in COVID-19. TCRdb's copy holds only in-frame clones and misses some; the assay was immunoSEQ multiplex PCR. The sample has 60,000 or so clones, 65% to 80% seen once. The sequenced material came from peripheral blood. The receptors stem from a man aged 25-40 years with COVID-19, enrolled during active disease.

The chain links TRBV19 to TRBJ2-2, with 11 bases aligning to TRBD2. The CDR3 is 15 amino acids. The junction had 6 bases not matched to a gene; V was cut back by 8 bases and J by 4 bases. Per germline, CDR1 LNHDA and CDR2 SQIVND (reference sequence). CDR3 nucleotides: TGTGCCAGTGCTGGGACTAGCGGTGTCACCGGGGAGCTGTTTTTT. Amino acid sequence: CASAGTSGVTGELFF.

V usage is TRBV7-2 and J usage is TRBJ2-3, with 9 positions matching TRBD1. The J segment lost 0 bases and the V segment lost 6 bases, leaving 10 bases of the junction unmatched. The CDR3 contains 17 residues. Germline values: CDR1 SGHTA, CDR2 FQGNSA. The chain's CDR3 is CASSFNPTGGSTDTQYF. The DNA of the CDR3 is TGTGCCAGCAGTTTTAACCCGACAGGGGGGAGCACAGATACGCAGTATTTT.

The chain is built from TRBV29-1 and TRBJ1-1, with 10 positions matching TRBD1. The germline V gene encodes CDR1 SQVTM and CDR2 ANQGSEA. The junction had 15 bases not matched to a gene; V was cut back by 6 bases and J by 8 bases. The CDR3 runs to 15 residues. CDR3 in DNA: TGCAGCGTGGTTAGACAGGGGGCGACGTTGGGAGAAGCTTTCTTT. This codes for CSVVRQGATLGEAFF.

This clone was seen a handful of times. Written as DNA, the CDR3 is TGTGCCAGCAGCCCCTCCGGGGGGGCATCCTACGAGCAGTACTTC. Translating gives CASSPSGGASYEQYF. The gene calls are TRBV9 and TRBJ2-7, with 8 bases fitting TRBD2. This CDR3 has 15 amino acids. With 4 bases clipped from V and 1 base from J, the junction kept 7 bases outside the gene matches. Per the germline V gene, CDR1 is SGDLS and CDR2 is YYNGEE.

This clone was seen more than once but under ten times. CDR3 bases: TGTGCCAGCAGCTTAGCGGCGGGCGGAAACTCCTACGAGCAGTACTTC. This translates into CASSLAAGGNSYEQYF. This chain joins TRBV7-6 and TRBJ2-7, with a weak D call TRBD2 (5 bases). Trimming shortened V by 0 bases and J by 0 bases, and 12 bases separated the two germline ends. Germline V gives CDR1 SGHVS, CDR2 FNYEAQ. The CDR3 covers 16 residues.

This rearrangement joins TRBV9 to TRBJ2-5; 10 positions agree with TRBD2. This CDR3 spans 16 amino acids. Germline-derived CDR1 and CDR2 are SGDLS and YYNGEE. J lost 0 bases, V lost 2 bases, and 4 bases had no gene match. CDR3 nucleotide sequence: TGTGCCAGCAGCGTGGGAACTAGCGGGAACCAAGAGACCCAGTACTTC. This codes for CASSVGTSGNQETQYF.

In nucleotides, the CDR3 is TGTGCCAGCAGCCCCCAGGGGCCACACGGGATTTACGAGCAGTACTTC. It specifies CASSPQGPHGIYEQYF. The chain combines TRBV7-2 with TRBJ2-7; D may be TRBD1 (6 bases). Germline values: CDR1 SGHTA, CDR2 FQGNSA. V was clipped by 5 bases and J by 4 bases, with 21 bases between them. The CDR3 runs to 16 residues.

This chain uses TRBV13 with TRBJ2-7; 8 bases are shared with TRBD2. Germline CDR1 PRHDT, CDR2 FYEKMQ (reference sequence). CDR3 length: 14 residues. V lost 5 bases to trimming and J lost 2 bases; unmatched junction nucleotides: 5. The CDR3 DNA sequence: TGTGCCAGCAGCCGGGGCGGGGGGCCCTACGAGCAGTACTTC. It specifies CASSRGGGPYEQYF.

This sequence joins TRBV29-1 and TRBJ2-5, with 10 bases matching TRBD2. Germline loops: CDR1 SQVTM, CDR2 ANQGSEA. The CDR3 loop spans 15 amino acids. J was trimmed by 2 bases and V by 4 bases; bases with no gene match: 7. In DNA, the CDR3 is TGCAGCGTTGCTCTACTAGCGGGGTTACAAGAGACCCAGTACTTC. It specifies CSVALLAGLQETQYF.

The DNA for the CDR3 is TGTGCCAGCAGCCGGGACAGGGGGATTTACGAGCAGTACTTC. This gives the protein CASSRDRGIYEQYF. The rearrangement links TRBV7-9 to TRBJ2-7; 11 bases agree with TRBD1. With V trimmed by 5 bases and J by 4 bases, 4 bases remained unmatched. The germline V gene encodes CDR1 SEHNR and CDR2 FQNEAQ (reference sequence). This CDR3 spans 14 amino acids.

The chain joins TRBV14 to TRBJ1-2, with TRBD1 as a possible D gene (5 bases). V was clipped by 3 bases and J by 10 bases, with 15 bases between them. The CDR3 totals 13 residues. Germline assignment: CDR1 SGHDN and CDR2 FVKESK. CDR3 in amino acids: CASSQNFDSVYTF. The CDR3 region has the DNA TGTGCCAGCAGCCAGAATTTTGACAGTGTCTACACCTTC. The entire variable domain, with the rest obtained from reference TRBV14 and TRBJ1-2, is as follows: EAGVTQFPSHSVIEKGQTVTLRCDPISGHDNLYWYRRVMGKEIKFLLHFVKESKQDESGMPNNRFLAERTGGTYSTLKVQPAELEDSGVYFCASSQNFDSVYTFGSGTRLTVV.

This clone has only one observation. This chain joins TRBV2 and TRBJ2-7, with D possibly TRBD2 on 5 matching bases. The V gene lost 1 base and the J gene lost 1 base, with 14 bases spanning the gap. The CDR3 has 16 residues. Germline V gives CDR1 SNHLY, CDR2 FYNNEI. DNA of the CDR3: TGTGCCAGCAGTGAAGGCTTGGCGGGCGCTTCCTACGAGCAGTACTTC. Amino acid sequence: CASSEGLAGASYEQYF. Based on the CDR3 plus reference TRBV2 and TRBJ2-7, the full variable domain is EPEVTQTPSHQVTQMGQEVILRCVPISNHLYFYWYRQILGQKVEFLVSFYNNEISEKSEIFDDQFSVERPDGSNFTLKIRSTKLEDSAMYFCASSEGLAGASYEQYFGPGTRLTVT.

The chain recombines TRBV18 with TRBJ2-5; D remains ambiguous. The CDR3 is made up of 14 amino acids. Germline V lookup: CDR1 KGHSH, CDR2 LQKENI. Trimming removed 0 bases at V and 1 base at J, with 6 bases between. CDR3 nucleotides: TGTGCCAGCTCACCACCGGTAGCCCAAGAGACCCAGTACTTC. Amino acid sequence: CASSPPVAQETQYF.

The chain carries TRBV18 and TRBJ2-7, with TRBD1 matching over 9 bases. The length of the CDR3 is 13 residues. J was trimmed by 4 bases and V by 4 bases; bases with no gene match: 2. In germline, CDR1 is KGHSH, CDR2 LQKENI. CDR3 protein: CASSLTGGYEQYF. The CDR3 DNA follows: TGTGCCAGCTCACTGACAGGGGGGTACGAGCAGTACTTC.

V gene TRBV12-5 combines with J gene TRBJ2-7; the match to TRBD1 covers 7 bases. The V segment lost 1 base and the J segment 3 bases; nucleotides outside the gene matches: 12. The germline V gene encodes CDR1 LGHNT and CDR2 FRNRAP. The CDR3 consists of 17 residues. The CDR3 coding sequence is TGTGCTAGTGGTTTGGACAGGGGAGACAGAATTAACTACGAGCAGTACTTC. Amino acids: CASGLDRGDRINYEQYF.

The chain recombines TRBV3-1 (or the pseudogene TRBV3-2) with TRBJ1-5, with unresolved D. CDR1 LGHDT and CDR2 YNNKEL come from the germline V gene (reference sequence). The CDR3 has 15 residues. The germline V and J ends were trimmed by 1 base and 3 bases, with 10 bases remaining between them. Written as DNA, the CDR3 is TGTGCCAGCAGCCAAGGGTTGGGCCCCAATCAGCCCCAGCATTTT. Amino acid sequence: CASSQGLGPNQPQHF.

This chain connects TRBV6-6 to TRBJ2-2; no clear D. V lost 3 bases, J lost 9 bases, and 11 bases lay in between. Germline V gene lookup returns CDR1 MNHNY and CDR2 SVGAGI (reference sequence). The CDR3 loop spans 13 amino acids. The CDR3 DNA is TGTGCCAGCAGTTATACGGGTGTCCGGGAGCTGTTTTTT. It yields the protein CASSYTGVRELFF.

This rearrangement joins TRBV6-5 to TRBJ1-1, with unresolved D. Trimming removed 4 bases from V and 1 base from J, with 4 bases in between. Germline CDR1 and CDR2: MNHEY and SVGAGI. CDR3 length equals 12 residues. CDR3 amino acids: CASSSGNTEAFF. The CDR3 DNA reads TGTGCCAGCAGTTCAGGGAACACTGAAGCTTTCTTT.

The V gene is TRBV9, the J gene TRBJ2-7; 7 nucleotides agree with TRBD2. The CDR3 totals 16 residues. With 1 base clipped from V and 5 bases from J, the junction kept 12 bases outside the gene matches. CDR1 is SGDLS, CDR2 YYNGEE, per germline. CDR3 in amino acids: CASSVSGMLWGDEQYF. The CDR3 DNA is TGTGCCAGCAGCGTAAGCGGGATGCTTTGGGGTGACGAGCAGTACTTC.

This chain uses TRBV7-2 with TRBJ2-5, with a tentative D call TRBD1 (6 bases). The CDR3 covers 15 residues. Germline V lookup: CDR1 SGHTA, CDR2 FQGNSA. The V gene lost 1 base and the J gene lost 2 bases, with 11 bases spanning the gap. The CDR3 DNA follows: TGTGCCAGCAGCTTAGGGAAGACAGGACAAGAGACCCAGTACTTC. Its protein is CASSLGKTGQETQYF.

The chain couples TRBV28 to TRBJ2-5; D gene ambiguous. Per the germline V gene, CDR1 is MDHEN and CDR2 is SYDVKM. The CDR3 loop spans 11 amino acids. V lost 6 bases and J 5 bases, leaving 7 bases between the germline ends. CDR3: CASSRRETQYF. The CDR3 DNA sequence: TGTGCCAGCAGCCGCCGGGAGACCCAGTACTTC.

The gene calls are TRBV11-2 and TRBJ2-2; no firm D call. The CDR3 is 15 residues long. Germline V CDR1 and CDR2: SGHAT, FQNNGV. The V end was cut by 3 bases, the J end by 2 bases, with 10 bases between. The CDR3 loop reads CASSFPGPNTGELFF. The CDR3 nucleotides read TGTGCCAGCAGCTTCCCTGGGCCAAACACCGGGGAGCTGTTTTTT.

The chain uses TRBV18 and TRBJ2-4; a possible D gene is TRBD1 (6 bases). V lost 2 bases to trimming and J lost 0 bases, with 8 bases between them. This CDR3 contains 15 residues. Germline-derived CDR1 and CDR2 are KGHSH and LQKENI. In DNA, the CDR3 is TGTGCCAGCTCACCAAGGACAGAAGCCAAAAACATTCAGTACTTC. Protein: CASSPRTEAKNIQYF.

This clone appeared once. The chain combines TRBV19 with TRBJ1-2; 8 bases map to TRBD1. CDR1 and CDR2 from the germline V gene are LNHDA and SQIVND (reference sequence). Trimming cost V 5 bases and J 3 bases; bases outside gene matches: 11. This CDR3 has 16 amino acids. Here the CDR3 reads CASSSVPGGDHYGYTF. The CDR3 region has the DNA TGTGCCAGTAGTTCCGTGCCAGGGGGCGATCACTATGGCTACACCTTC.

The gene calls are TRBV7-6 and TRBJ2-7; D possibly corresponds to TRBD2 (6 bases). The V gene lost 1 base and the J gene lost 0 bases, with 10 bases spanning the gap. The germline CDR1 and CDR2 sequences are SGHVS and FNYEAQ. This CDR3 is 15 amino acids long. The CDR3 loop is CASSLEIADSYEQYF. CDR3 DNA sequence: TGTGCCAGCAGCTTAGAGATAGCGGACTCCTACGAGCAGTACTTC.

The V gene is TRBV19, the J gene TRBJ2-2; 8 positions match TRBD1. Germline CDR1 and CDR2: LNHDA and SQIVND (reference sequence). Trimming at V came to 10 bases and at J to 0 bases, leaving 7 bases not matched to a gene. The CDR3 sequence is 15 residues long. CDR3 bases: TGTGCCACTACGACAGGGGCGACGAACACCGGGGAGCTGTTTTTT. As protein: CATTTGATNTGELFF.